This T cell receptor beta chain was documented in a study of blood T cell repertoires in COVID-19. Germline CDR1 and CDR2: SGHTA and FQGNSA. The CDR3 is 13 amino acids. V lost 6 bases to trimming and J lost 6 bases, with 11 bases between them. Profiling relied on immunoSEQ multiplex PCR, and the TCRdb table lists in-frame clones only, not all of them. The sample contains 200,000 or so clones, roughly 92% of which appear only once. This TCR came from a man aged 60 to 69 with COVID-19, enrolled during active disease. The sequencing sample was made of peripheral blood. The rearrangement links TRBV7-2 to TRBJ2-2; tentative D call: TRBD2 (6 bases). Here the CDR3 reads CASRSPGAGELFF. DNA of the CDR3: TGTGCCAGCAGGAGCCCGGGGGCCGGGGAGCTGTTTTTT.